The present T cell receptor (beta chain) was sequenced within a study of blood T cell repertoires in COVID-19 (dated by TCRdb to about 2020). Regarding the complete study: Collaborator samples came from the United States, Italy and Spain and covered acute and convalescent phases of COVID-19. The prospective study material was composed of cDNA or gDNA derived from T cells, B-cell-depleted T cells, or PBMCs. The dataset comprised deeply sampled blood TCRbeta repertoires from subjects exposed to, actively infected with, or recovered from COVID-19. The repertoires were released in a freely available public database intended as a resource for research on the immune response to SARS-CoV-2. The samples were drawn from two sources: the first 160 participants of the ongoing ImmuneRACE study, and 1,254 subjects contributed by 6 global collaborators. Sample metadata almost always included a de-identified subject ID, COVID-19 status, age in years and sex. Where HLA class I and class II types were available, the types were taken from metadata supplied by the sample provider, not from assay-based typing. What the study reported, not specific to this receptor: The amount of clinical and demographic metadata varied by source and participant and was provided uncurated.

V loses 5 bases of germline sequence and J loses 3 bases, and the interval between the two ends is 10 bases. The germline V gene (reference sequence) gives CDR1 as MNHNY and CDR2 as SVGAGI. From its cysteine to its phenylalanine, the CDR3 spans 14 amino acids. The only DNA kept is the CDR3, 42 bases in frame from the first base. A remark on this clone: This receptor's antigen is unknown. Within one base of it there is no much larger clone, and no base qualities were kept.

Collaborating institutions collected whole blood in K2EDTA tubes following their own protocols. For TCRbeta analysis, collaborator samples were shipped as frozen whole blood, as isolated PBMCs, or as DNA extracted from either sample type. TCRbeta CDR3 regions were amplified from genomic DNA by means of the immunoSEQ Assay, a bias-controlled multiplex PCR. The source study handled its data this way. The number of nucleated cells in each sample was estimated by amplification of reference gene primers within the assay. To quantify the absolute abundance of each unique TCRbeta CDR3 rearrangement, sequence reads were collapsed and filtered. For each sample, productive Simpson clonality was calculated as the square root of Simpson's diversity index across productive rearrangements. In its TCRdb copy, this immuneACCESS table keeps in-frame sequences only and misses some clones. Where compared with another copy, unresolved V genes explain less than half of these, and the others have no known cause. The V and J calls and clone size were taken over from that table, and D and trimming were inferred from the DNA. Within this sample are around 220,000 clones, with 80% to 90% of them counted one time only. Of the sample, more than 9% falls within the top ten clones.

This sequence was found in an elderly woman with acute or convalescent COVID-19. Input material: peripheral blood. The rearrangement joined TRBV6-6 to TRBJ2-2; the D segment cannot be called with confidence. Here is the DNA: TGTGCCAGCAGTCCTCTCTTCGACACCGGGGAGCTGTTTTTT. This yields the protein CASSPLFDTGELFF.